These T cell receptor beta chains were read from a single sample in a study of T cells in Graves' hyperthyroidism and ophthalmopathy. Using its own MiXCR run on the multiplex PCR reads, TCRdb lists one record per CDR3 protein. The table has some 250,000 distinct CDR3 sequences, 13% to 15% seen once. Sample: blood. The receptors were gathered from a woman in her forties with Graves' hyperthyroidism that later progressed to Graves' ophthalmopathy. Each CDR3 is given with its conserved first and last residue. A D gene is named only where the DNA matches it firmly. Clone size is shown for a subset of rows, as once, few, many or a class of expanded clone.

cdr3_length	v_call	j_call	d_call	clone_size	cdr3_nt	cdr3_aa
14	TRBV2	TRBJ1-1	TRBD1	-	TGTGCCAGCGGGGGGACAGGGCGAAGGACTGAAGCTTTCTTT	CASGGTGRRTEAFF
15	TRBV2	TRBJ2-3	-	-	TGTGCCAGCAGTGCCACCAGCTCTAGAGGGGATACGCAGTATTTT	CASSATSSRGDTQYF
14	TRBV29-1	TRBJ2-5	-	many	TGCAGCGTGGGCGGGCCTAAATGGGGAGAGACCCAGTACTTC	CSVGGPKWGETQYF
16	TRBV6-1	TRBJ1-2	-	many	TGTGCCAGCCCCCTCAGTGGGTCGGCGGATAACTATGGCTACACCTTC	CASPLSGSADNYGYTF
16	TRBV3-1	TRBJ2-7	TRBD1	-	TGTGCCAGCAGCCCCCTCCCGCAGGGGGAAGCCTACGAGCAGTACTTC	CASSPLPQGEAYEQYF
14	TRBV2	TRBJ2-3	-	-	TGTGCCAGCAGTGTGTTACGGGAATCAGATACGCAGTATTTT	CASSVLRESDTQYF
15	TRBV29-1	TRBJ2-3	-	-	TGCAGCGTTGAGTCGGGGCAGGGTATGACAGATACGCAGTATTTT	CSVESGQGMTDTQYF
15	TRBV2	TRBJ2-1	-	many	TGTGCCAGCATTGGTAGCACGAGCTCCTACAATGAGCAGTTCTTC	CASIGSTSSYNEQFF
16	TRBV24-1	TRBJ2-1	TRBD2	many	TGTGCCACCAGTGACCCACTAGCGGGAGCCCCAGGGGCGCAGTTCTTC	CATSDPLAGAPGAQFF
13	TRBV13	TRBJ2-1	TRBD1	-	TGTGCCAGCAGCCCGGACAGGGAAAATGAGCAGTTCTTC	CASSPDRENEQFF
17	TRBV18	TRBJ2-3	TRBD2	many	TGTGCCAGCTCACCATTTCCTGGACTAGCCCCGGTATCAACGCAGTATTTT	CASSPFPGLAPVSTQYF
14	TRBV6-1	TRBJ2-7	-	many	TGTGCCAGCAGTTCCCAGACAGGATCCTACGAGCAGTACTTC	CASSSQTGSYEQYF
14	TRBV3-1	TRBJ2-1	-	many	TGTGCCAGCAGCCAAGTCGGTGCCGAGGATGAGCAGTTCTTC	CASSQVGAEDEQFF
15	TRBV28	TRBJ2-5	TRBD2	many	TGTGCCAGCAGTTCCTGGACTAGCGGGAGGGAGACCCAGTACTTC	CASSSWTSGRETQYF
14	TRBV13	TRBJ2-3	TRBD1	many	TGTGCCAGCAGCTTAGGGACAGGGGATGATACGCAGTATTTT	CASSLGTGDDTQYF
16	TRBV15	TRBJ2-5	TRBD2	many	TGTGCCACCAGCAGAGTAAGGGCTAGCGGCTCCGGGGCCCAGTACTTC	CATSRVRASGSGAQYF
14	TRBV19	TRBJ2-6	-	few	TGTGCCAGTAGTATAGGACGGGGATTAAACGTCCTGACTTTC	CASSIGRGLNVLTF
13	TRBV5-1	TRBJ2-7	TRBD1	many	TGCGCCAGCAGACCGGGGACAGCCTACGAGCAGTACTTC	CASRPGTAYEQYF
15	TRBV11-2	TRBJ1-6	TRBD1	few	TGTGCCAGCAGCTTAGCTGGGACAGTCAATTCACCCCTCCACTTT	CASSLAGTVNSPLHF
12	TRBV20-1	TRBJ1-2	-	-	TGCAGTGCTAGTTTCACGGCCTATGGCTACACCTTC	CSASFTAYGYTF
16	TRBV20-1	TRBJ2-1	-	many	TGCAGTGCTAGTTCTACACTACTTAGCTTCGACAATGAGCAGTTCTTC	CSASSTLLSFDNEQFF
18	TRBV7-9	TRBJ2-2	-	-	TGTGCCAGCAGCTCACCGAGGGGGGGCAGATTAAGCACCGGGGAGCTGTTTTTT	CASSSPRGGRLSTGELFF
13	TRBV7-2	TRBJ2-7	-	many	TGTGCCAGCAGCACCCCCCCACCGTCCGAGCAGTACTTC	CASSTPPPSEQYF
15	TRBV5-8	TRBJ2-2	-	-	TGTGCCAGCAGCTTGTGGCAGGGGAACACCGGGGAGCTGTTTTTT	CASSLWQGNTGELFF
14	TRBV5-5	TRBJ2-3	-	few	TGTGCCAGCAGCTTGGAGGCAGTCACAGATACGCAGTATTTT	CASSLEAVTDTQYF
10	TRBV29-1	TRBJ2-2	-	-	TGCAGCGTTTCTAGCGGGGAGCTGTTTTTT	CSVSSGELFF
15	TRBV10-3	TRBJ2-3	TRBD2	-	TGTGCCACAAAACTAGCGGGGGAACCTGTGGATACGCAGTATTTT	CATKLAGEPVDTQYF
15	TRBV18	TRBJ2-3	-	many	TGTGCCAGCTCACCATTGGACAAAAGCACAGATACGCAGTATTTT	CASSPLDKSTDTQYF
16	TRBV28	TRBJ1-5	TRBD1	many	TGTGCCAGCAGTTCGACTTGGACAGGACTCAATCAGCCCCAGCATTTT	CASSSTWTGLNQPQHF
15	TRBV30	TRBJ2-7	TRBD2	few	TGTGCCTGGAGGAGGGTAGCGGGAGGTTGGTACGAGCAGTACTTC	CAWRRVAGGWYEQYF
15	TRBV3-1	TRBJ2-1	TRBD2	many	TGTGCCAGCCAGGGTAAAGCGGGGGCCTACAATGAGCAGTTCTTC	CASQGKAGAYNEQFF